This T cell receptor beta chain was sequenced in a study of tumor-infiltrating lymphocytes in primary liver carcinoma. Study summary: Aged between 30 and 69 years, the patients were men and women.

Total RNA amounting to roughly 450 ng was the source from which TCR beta cDNA was made with a constant-region primer. Three nested multiplex PCR rounds of slightly modified ARM-PCR generated TCR beta libraries. The first two PCR rounds used TRBV1-TRBV30 primers with a Cbeta primer, 10 cycles each. Using its own MiXCR run on the multiplex PCR reads, TCRdb lists one record per CDR3 protein. The data hold some 190,000 distinct CDR3 sequences, with over 80% observed a single time. The germline gives CDR1 SGHKS, CDR2 YYEKEE (reference sequence). This CDR3 spans 16 amino acids. V lost 4 bases and J lost 4; bases outside the gene matches: 8. Both RNA and DNA were isolated together from around 20-30 mg of bulk tissue that had not been sorted. With respect to this clonotype: Its antigen is unknown. A much larger clonotype is one base distant, so this may be a read error.

The study, taken as a whole, reports: Researchers found tumor-adjacent and tumor-blood pairs overlapped less than tumor region pairs.

The source material was tumor tissue from primary liver carcinoma. The origin of this receptor is a man aged 35-49 years with primary liver carcinoma and hepatitis B virus infection. The rearrangement links TRBV5-5 to TRBJ2-3, with 11 bases aligning to TRBD1. CDR3: CASSNGDRGMADTQYF. The DNA for the CDR3 is TGTGCCAGCAGCAATGGGGACAGGGGGATGGCAGATACGCAGTATTTT.